This TCR beta chain was sequenced for a study of T cells in Graves' hyperthyroidism and ophthalmopathy. Turning to this clonotype: Its antigen remains unidentified.

CDR1 and CDR2 (germline): LGHNA, YNFKEQ. V lost 0 bases and J 4 bases, leaving 15 bases between the germline ends. This CDR3 comprises 17 residues. Out of approximately 10 ml of fresh peripheral blood came the PBMCs. Points from the study as a whole: Most thyroid clonotypes with frequency above 0.001 were detected in blood.

RNA transcripts yielded amplified TCR beta CDR3 regions. The TCR CDR3 first-round RT-PCR relied on the HTBI primer set. TCRdb redid the calling of the multiplex PCR reads with MiXCR, one entry per CDR3 protein. This table has 110,000 to 150,000 distinct CDR3 sequences, approximately 20% appearing once. The clonotype originates from a woman between 45 and 65 years old with Graves' hyperthyroidism that later progressed to Graves' ophthalmopathy. The chain carries TRBV4-2 and TRBJ1-4, with D maybe TRBD1 (6 bases). Sequencing was done on a sample of blood. CDR3 sequence: CASSQDLRGIGNEKLFF. The CDR3 nucleotides read TGTGCCAGCAGCCAAGATCTCAGGGGAATTGGTAATGAAAAACTGTTTTTT.